One sample yielded the 5 T cell receptor beta chains listed below, sequenced in a study of control samples from healthy donors and cancer patients. The table came from immunoSEQ multiplex PCR; TCRdb's copy has only in-frame clones and leaves some out. The profile shows under 200,000 clones, roughly 92% of them singletons. Sequenced sample: blood. All receptors derive from a young woman in good health.

CDR3 coding DNA: TGTGCCAGCAGCTTGCAAGGCGGGGGCTACACAGATACGCAGTATTTT. It specifies CASSLQGGGYTDTQYF. The chain carries TRBV11-2 and TRBJ2-3; D possibly corresponds to TRBD2 (7 bases). This CDR3 is built from 16 residues. The germline CDR1 and CDR2 sequences are SGHAT and FQNNGV. The V end was cut by 3 bases, the J end by 2 bases, with 15 bases between.

The V gene is TRBV7-2, the J gene TRBJ1-3; D gene uncertain. V was shortened by 8 bases and J by 0 bases, with 5 bases between the two germline ends. The V gene's germline CDR1 is SGHTA and CDR2 FQGNSA. The CDR3 length is 12 residues. The CDR3 region has the DNA TGTGCCAGCTTAGTCTCTGGAAACACCATATATTTT. This encodes CASLVSGNTIYF.

The chain couples TRBV14 to TRBJ1-2, with D possibly matching TRBD1 (5 bases). CDR1 is SGHDN, CDR2 FVKESK, per germline. The CDR3 spans 15 residues. With 4 bases removed from V and 2 bases from J, the gap between germline ends came to 14 bases. The CDR3 nucleotides are TGTGCCAGCAGCCGCGGGGTGACAGCAAACTATGGCTACACCTTC. Translating it yields CASSRGVTANYGYTF.

The chain employs TRBV5-1 and TRBJ1-3; D unclear. CDR3 length: 13 residues. V lost 4 bases and J lost 0, with 5 bases in between. Per germline, CDR1 SGHRS and CDR2 YFSETQ. The DNA for the CDR3 is TGCGCCAGCAGCGACGGCTCTGGAAACACCATATATTTT. It specifies CASSDGSGNTIYF.

The rearrangement joins TRBV7-6 to TRBJ2-7; TRBD2 matches at 8 bases. Germline V gene sequence: CDR1 SGHVS, CDR2 FNYEAQ. This CDR3 contains 14 residues. V lost 5 bases to trimming and J lost 7 bases; unmatched junction nucleotides: 10. For the CDR3, the DNA is TGTGCCAGCAGCCCTTTAGCGGGATCGGGGGAGCAGTACTTC. It codes for CASSPLAGSGEQYF.